This T cell receptor (beta chain) was obtained from a study of cytomegalovirus exposure and HLA in healthy donors. The CDR3 consists of 12 residues. Germline V gene sequence: CDR1 MNHEY, CDR2 SMNVEV (reference sequence). Between the trimmed V and J ends, which lost 5 bases and 9 bases, there was a span of 13 bases. This clone was observed once. The PCR used 60 Vbeta and 13 Jbeta primers. Clones were sequenced by immunoSEQ multiplex PCR, and TCRdb holds only the in-frame ones, with some missing. This sample carries more than 55,000 clones, around 83% of them seen once, and the ten largest clones take about 4.3%.

The chain is built from TRBV27 and TRBJ1-1; tentatively, D is TRBD1 (5 bases). The sequence was collected from a man under 40 in good health and CMV-seronegative. The sequenced sample consisted of PBMCs. This CDR3 is CASSPPGLQAFF. The CDR3 bases are TGTGCCAGCAGTCCACCGGGACTGCAAGCTTTCTTT.